This T cell receptor beta chain was recorded in a study of cytomegalovirus exposure and HLA in healthy donors. V lost 10 bases to trimming and J lost 0 bases, with 16 bases between them. The CDR3 has 15 residues. CDR1 SNHLY and CDR2 FYNNEI come from the germline V gene. The PCR used 60 Vbeta and 13 Jbeta primers. TCRdb's copy holds only in-frame clones and misses some; the assay was immunoSEQ multiplex PCR. This sample contains some 140,000 clones. Sequencing was done on a sample of PBMCs. The chain employs TRBV2 and TRBJ2-1, with no clear D. The sequence was obtained from a woman in her thirties or forties in good health and CMV-seronegative. The CDR3 DNA sequence: TGTGCCACGGTGAACAGCCTTCTCTCCTACAATGAGCAGTTCTTC. Its translation: CATVNSLLSYNEQFF.